This section outlines one T cell receptor (beta chain) sequence together with its context. The junction had 6 bases not matched to a gene; V was cut back by 2 bases and J by 4 bases. The germline CDR1 and CDR2 sequences are SEHNR and FQNEAQ (reference sequence). The CDR3 extends over 15 amino acids. These data belong to a study of blood T cell repertoires in COVID-19. For the study at large: From the United States, Italy and Spain came samples of acute and convalescent COVID-19. T cells, B-cell-depleted T cells, or PBMCs provided the cDNA or gDNA that served as material.

In the original analysis: Quantification of nucleated cells was approximated via reference gene primer amplification. Some clones are missing from TCRdb's copy, which holds only in-frame ones; the method was immunoSEQ multiplex PCR. V and J calls and clone size are those listed in that table; D and trimming were worked out from the DNA. The sample records roughly 50,000 clones, 89% being singletons. J is TRBJ2-5 and V is TRBV7-9, with 8 positions matching TRBD1. The sequence derives from a woman aged 55-69 years with active COVID-19. The sample comprised peripheral blood. The CDR3 nucleotides are TGTGCCAGCAGCTTACAGGGGGCCGTGCGAGAGACCCAGTACTTC. It yields the protein CASSLQGAVRETQYF. The full variable domain, its missing parts supplied by reference TRBV7-9 and TRBJ2-5, is DTGVSQNPRHKITKRGQNVTFRCDPISEHNRLYWYRQTLGQGPEFLTYFQNEAQLEKSRLLSDRFSAERPKGSFSTLEIQRTEQGDSAMYLCASSLQGAVRETQYFGPGTRLLVL.